A selection of T cell receptor beta chains follows, all from one sample in a study of Ad26.COV2.S vaccination and SARS-CoV-2 variants. Assay used: immunoSEQ multiplex PCR; TCRdb lists only in-frame clones, some missing. The sample lists about 410,000 clones, approximately 90% seen once, with 3% to 4.5% in the top ten. The material sequenced was peripheral blood, taken in a trial of Ad26.COV2.S vaccine versus placebo. The receptors were sampled from a person aged 18 to 59 who received the Ad26.COV2.S COVID-19 vaccine or a placebo. Each CDR3 is given with its conserved first and last residue. Each record gives: clone size, V gene, D gene, J gene, CDR3 DNA, CDR3 protein. The D gene is left open where the match is weak. Where a row states a size, it is once, few, many or the class of an expanded clone; other rows omit it.

>NA|TRBV4-3|NA|TRBJ2-1
TGCGCCAGCAGCCAAGAAGGCCTGGTCGGGTCCAATGAGCAGTTCTTC
CASSQEGLVGSNEQFF
>NA|TRBV5-8|TRBD1|TRBJ2-7
TGTGCCAGCAGCTCGGGACAGGGGGCACACGAGCAGTACTTC
CASSSGQGAHEQYF
>NA|TRBV2|TRBD1|TRBJ1-5
TGTGCCAGCAGTGTCCGGACAGGAAGGGATCAGCCCCAGCATTTT
CASSVRTGRDQPQHF
>once|TRBV11-2|TRBD2|TRBJ2-7
TGTGCCAGCAGCCCCACTAGCGGGGAGGGGTACGAGCAGTACTTC
CASSPTSGEGYEQYF
>NA|TRBV10-1|NA|TRBJ1-5
TGCGCCAGCAGTGATCAGGTTTATCAGCCCCAGCATTTT
CASSDQVYQPQHF
>NA|TRBV6-5|NA|TRBJ1-2
TGTGCCAGCAGTACCCTATCCGCAGGGAACCATGGCTACACCTTC
CASSTLSAGNHGYTF
>NA|TRBV5-1|TRBD1|TRBJ1-1
TGCGCCAGCAGCTTCCAAGGACAGGCCACTGAAGCTTTCTTT
CASSFQGQATEAFF
>NA|TRBV19|NA|TRBJ1-2
TGTGCCAGTAGTGCCGGACACTCCTTTAACTATGGCTACACCTTC
CASSAGHSFNYGYTF
>few|TRBV27|NA|TRBJ1-6
TGTGCCAGCAGTTTAGGGGGAGTCTCCTATAATTCACCCCTCCACTTT
CASSLGGVSYNSPLHF
>NA|TRBV2|TRBD2|TRBJ2-7
TGTGCCAGCAGTGAAGTAGCGGGGGGGCCCGGCGAGCAGTACTTC
CASSEVAGGPGEQYF
>once|TRBV28|TRBD1|TRBJ1-5
TGTGCCAGCAGTCCGACAGGGCCTAGGGATCAGCCCCAGCATTTT
CASSPTGPRDQPQHF